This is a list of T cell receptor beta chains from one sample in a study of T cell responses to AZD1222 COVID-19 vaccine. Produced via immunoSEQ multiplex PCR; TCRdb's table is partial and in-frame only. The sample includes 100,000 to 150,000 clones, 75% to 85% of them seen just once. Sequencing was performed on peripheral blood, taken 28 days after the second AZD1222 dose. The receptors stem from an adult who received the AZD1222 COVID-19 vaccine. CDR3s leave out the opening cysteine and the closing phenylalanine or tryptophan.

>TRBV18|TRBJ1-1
ASSGTGVTEAF
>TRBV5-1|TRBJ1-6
ASSLTGYDSPLH
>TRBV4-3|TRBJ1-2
ASSQGQQYGYT
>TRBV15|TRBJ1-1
ATTQGQGVRDTEAF
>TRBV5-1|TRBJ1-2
ASNPVVGNYGYT
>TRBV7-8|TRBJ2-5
ASSSEGAVSQTQY
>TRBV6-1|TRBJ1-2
ASSDLGSYGYT
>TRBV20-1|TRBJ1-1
SGGDTEAF
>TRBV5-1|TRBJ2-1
ASSLVREQF
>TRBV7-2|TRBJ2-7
ASSWGGALYEQY
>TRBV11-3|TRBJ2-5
ASSGTVQETQY
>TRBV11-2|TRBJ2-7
ASSLDGGGTYEQY
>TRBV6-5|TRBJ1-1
ASRLGAGMNTEAF
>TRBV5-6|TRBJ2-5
ASSLKAVGRKETQY
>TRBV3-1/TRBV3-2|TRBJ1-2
ASSQGAWGYT
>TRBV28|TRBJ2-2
ASSPSTSGATSGELF
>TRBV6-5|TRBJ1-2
ASSYFGGGVIRGYT
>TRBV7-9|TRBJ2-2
ASSLLPGELF
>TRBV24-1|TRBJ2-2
ATSDVERGNTGELF
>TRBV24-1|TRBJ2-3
ATSDLTGITDTQY
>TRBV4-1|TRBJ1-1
ASSPVGAQGNTEAF
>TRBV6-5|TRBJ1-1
ASSKEGEAF
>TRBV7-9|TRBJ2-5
ASSFVLETQY
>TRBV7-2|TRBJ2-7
ASSSRPAGTYEQY
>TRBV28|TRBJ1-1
ASRPLGGAMNTEAF
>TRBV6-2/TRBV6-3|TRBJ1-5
ASSYPPGLGNQPQH
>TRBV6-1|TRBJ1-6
ASSEGGQTNSPLH